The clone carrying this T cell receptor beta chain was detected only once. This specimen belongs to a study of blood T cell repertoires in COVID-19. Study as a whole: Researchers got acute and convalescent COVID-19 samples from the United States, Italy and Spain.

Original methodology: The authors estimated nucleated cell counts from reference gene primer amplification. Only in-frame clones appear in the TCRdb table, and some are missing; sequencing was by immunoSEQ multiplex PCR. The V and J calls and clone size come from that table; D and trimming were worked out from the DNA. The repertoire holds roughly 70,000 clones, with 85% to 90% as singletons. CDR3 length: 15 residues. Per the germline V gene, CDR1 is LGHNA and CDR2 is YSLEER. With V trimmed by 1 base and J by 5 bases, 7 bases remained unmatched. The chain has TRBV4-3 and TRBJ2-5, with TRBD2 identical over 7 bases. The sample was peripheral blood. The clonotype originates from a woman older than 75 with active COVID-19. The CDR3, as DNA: TGCGCCAGCAGCCAAGGCCCCTTGCGGGGGGAGACCCAGTACTTC. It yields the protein CASSQGPLRGETQYF.